This T cell receptor beta chain was found in a study of cytomegalovirus exposure and HLA in healthy donors. Across the study: HLA-typed donors were the source of 82 million or so unique TCRs, which an early data release held.

Details on this clone: The antigen remains undetermined.

This CDR3 has 14 residues. Per germline, CDR1 SGHTA and CDR2 FQGTGA. The V and J ends lost 2 bases and 7 bases, in that order; junction bases with no gene match: 4. Primers included in the PCR were 60 Vbeta and 13 Jbeta primers. Profiling relied on immunoSEQ multiplex PCR, and the TCRdb table lists in-frame clones only, not all of them. Counted here are some 96,000 clones, roughly four fifths occurring once; the ten biggest clones make up 15% to 20%. Study-wide findings and caveats: Rarity held for most TCR sequences, but there were some public TCRs that occurred in many donors. As was reported, the classifier diagnosed cytomegalovirus status with high specificity and sensitivity.

The gene calls are TRBV7-3 and TRBJ2-2, with 7 bases identical to TRBD1. This TCR was sampled from a woman aged 55-69 years in good health and CMV-seropositive. Sequences were obtained from PBMCs. As DNA, the CDR3 is TGTGCCAGCAGCTTATTGTCAGGGGGCGGGGAGCTGTTTTTT. This sequence encodes CASSLLSGGGELFF.